By frequency in the sample, the clone carrying this TCR beta chain is large. Per the germline V gene, CDR1 is SGHNT and CDR2 is YENEEA. V lost 2 bases and J 2 bases, leaving 9 bases between the germline ends. The CDR3 runs to 14 residues. This entry belongs to a study of T cells in localized non-small cell lung cancer. Using immunoSEQ multiplex PCR, the repertoire was profiled, and TCRdb retains in-frame clones only, with some absent. The data hold approximately 1,900 clones, with 27% observed a single time. The source of this sequence is a woman aged 35-70 years with stage I lung adenocarcinoma. Sequencing was performed on lung tumor tissue, taken before any cancer treatment. J is TRBJ1-1 and V is TRBV11-3, with a possible D match to TRBD1 (6 bases). The CDR3 DNA reads as TGTGCCAGCAGCTTATCGACAGGCAACACTGAAGCTTTCTTT. Its protein product is CASSLSTGNTEAFF.